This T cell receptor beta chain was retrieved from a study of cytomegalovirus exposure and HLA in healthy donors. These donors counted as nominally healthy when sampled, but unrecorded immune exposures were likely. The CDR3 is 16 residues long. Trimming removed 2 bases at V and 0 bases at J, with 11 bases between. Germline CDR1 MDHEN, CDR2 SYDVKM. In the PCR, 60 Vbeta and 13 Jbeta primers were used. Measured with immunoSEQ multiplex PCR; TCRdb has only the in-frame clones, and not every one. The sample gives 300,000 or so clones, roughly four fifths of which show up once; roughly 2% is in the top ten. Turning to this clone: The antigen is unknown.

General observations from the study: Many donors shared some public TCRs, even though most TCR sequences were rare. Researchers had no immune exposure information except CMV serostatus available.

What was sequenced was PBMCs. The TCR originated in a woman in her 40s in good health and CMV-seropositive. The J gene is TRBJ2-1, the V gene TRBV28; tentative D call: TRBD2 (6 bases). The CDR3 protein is CASSLAGTSSYNEQFF. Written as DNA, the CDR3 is TGTGCCAGCAGTTTAGCCGGGACTTCCTCCTACAATGAGCAGTTCTTC.